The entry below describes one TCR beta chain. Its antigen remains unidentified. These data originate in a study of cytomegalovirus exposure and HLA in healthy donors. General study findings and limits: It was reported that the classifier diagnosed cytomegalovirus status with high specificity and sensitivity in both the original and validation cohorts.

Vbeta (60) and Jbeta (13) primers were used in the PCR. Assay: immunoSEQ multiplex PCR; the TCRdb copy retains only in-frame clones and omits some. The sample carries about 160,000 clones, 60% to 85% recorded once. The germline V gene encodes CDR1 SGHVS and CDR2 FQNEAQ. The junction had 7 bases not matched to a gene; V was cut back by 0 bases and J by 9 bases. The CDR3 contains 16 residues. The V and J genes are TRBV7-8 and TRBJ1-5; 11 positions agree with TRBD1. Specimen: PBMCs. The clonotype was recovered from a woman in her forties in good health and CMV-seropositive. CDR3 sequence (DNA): TGTGCCAGCAGCTTAGCTTTGGGACAGGGGGGAGGGCCCCAGCATTTT. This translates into CASSLALGQGGGPQHF. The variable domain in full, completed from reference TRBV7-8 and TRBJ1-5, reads GAGVSQSPRYKVAKRGQDVALRCDPISGHVSLFWYQQALGQGPEFLTYFQNEAQLDKSGLPSDRFFAERPEGSVSTLKIQRTQQEDSAVYLCASSLALGQGGGPQHFGDGTRLSIL.